Listed below are T cell receptor beta chains from one sample, sequenced in a study of shared clonotypes between healthy human individuals. The protocol was immunoSEQ multiplex PCR, while the TCRdb copy is restricted to in-frame clones and leaves out a portion. Altogether 2 million to 2.5 million clones are present, more than 90% being singletons, with the ten largest covering roughly 0.13%. Sequenced input: naive CD4+ T cells sorted from blood. The receptors derive from a man aged 18 to 30 in good health. The CDR3 runs from the conserved cysteine through the conserved F or W. Size tells how often a clone was seen (once, few, many) or the class of an expanded clone, and some rows leave it out.

V gene,J gene,clone size,CDR3 protein
TRBV7-3,TRBJ1-3,-,CASSPAAGNTIYF
TRBV19,TRBJ1-2,-,CASRRGQGTNYGYTF
TRBV29-1,TRBJ1-2,once,CSVEVRGNYGYTF
TRBV21-1,TRBJ2-3,once,CALAQGGRSTDTQYF
TRBV14,TRBJ1-4,-,CASSRPTGRRLDATNEKLFF
TRBV19,TRBJ2-7,-,CASSRGSYEQYF
TRBV6-5,TRBJ1-5,-,CASSYSPGSQPQHF
TRBV5-1,TRBJ2-5,-,CASSLGGRAEETQYF
TRBV4-1,TRBJ2-4,-,CASSQGIAKTKNIQYF
TRBV2,TRBJ1-3,once,CASSVLGNTIYF
TRBV18,TRBJ1-1,-,CASSPPGVTEAFF
TRBV5-4,TRBJ2-7,-,CASSLSDNYEQYF
TRBV11-2,TRBJ1-2,-,CASSPVGAGNYGYTF
TRBV30,TRBJ1-4,-,CAWSTQTSEKLFF
TRBV7-9,TRBJ1-2,-,CASSSTGQGYGYTF
TRBV29-1,TRBJ2-1,-,CSVEDFRDSYNEQFF
TRBV7-6,TRBJ2-5,-,CASSLGGQGTQYF
TRBV7-2,TRBJ2-7,-,CASSLANQGIVGEQYF
TRBV5-1,TRBJ1-4,-,CASSLFGATNEKLFF
TRBV10-2,TRBJ2-7,-,CASSQGLAGVYEQYF
TRBV5-4,TRBJ2-7,-,CASTRTSGSYEQYF
TRBV10-1,TRBJ2-7,-,CASSESTQNYEQYF
TRBV2,TRBJ1-2,-,CASNPTGLYGYTF
TRBV7-9,TRBJ1-4,-,CASSSPKSATNEKLFF
TRBV30,TRBJ2-2,once,CAWSVPSAGELFF
TRBV7-8,TRBJ2-7,-,CASSLAGIEQYF
TRBV28,TRBJ2-2,-,CASSLRTGYTGELFF